The source of this TCR beta chain is a study of glioma-infiltrating T cells after dendritic cell vaccination. TCRdb's copy holds only in-frame clones and misses some; the assay was immunoSEQ multiplex PCR. Of about 50,000 clones in the sample, 65% to 90% were seen once. The V end lost 1 base, the J end lost 4 bases, and 8 bases lay between the germline ends. The CDR3 length is 14 residues. The germline V gene encodes CDR1 WSHSY and CDR2 SAAADI. This rearrangement joins TRBV10-2 to TRBJ2-1; maybe TRBD2 (6 bases). The clonotype comes from a human donor with glioblastoma. This specimen consisted of blood, obtained before dendritic cell vaccination. The CDR3 DNA reads TGCGCCAGCAGTGAGTGGGGGGAATACAATGAGCAGTTCTTC. Amino acid sequence: CASSEWGEYNEQFF.